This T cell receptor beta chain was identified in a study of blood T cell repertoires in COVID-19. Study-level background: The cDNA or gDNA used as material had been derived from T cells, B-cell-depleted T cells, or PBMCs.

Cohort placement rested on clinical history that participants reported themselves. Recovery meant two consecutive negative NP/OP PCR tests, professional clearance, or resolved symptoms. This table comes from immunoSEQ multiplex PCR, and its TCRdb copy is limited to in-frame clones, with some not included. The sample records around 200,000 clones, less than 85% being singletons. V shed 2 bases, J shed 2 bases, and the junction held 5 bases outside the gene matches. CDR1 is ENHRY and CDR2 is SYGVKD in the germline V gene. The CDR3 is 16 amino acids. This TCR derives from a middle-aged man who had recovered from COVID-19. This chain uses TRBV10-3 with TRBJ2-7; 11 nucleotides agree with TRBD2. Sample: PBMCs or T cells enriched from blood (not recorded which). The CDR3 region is CAISEPTSGRTYEQYF. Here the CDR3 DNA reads TGTGCCATCAGTGAGCCTACTAGCGGGAGAACCTACGAGCAGTACTTC.